The sequence of this T cell receptor (beta chain) was determined in a study of STAT3 mutations in large granular lymphocyte leukemia. For the study at large: Among longitudinally sequenced T-LGLL patients, roughly half had canonical activating STAT3 mutations detected. Study-wide results and caveats: Every T-cell large granular lymphocyte leukemia patient had at least one immunodominant TCR beta clonotype.

This clone was detected a few times. Its antigen is still unknown. Germline V CDR1 and CDR2: GTSNPN, SVGIG (reference sequence). The CDR3 runs 14 residues. Trimming cost V 0 bases and J 1 base, with 9 bases left between them. The method was immunoSEQ multiplex PCR; TCRdb's version includes in-frame clones alone and lacks a portion of them. Here the sample spans several thousand clones, just under 55% being singletons. The chain recombines TRBV30 with TRBJ1-1, with D uncertain. The sample was peripheral blood mononuclear cells. This clonotype was sampled from a male patient aged 45-59 years with T-cell large granular lymphocyte leukemia. Some clones in this sample may be carry-over from other donors' samples. The CDR3 coding sequence is TGTGCCTGGAGTGTCATGGGCCCGAACACTGAAGCTTTCTTT. Its protein is CAWSVMGPNTEAFF.